The 15 T cell receptor beta chains reported below all come from one sample, sequenced in a study of tissue T cells after allogeneic stem cell transplantation. The repertoire was sequenced with immunoSEQ multiplex PCR; TCRdb's copy has only in-frame clones and lacks some. The data show about 6,800 clones, about 50% seen once. The source material was duodenum tissue, sampled at autopsy. The receptor set was obtained from a female donor older than 55 with lung cancer.

Note on this clone: The same CDR3 is also encoded by other DNA sequences in this sample. This chain uses TRBV9 with TRBJ1-3; D unresolved. The CDR3 is made up of 15 amino acids. Germline V CDR1 and CDR2: SGDLS, YYNGEE. Trimming removed 0 bases at V and 2 bases at J, with 9 bases between. CDR3 protein: CASSVDVRTGNTIYF. Here the CDR3 DNA reads TGTGCCAGCAGCGTAGATGTCAGAACTGGAAACACCATATATTTT.

The chain recombines TRBV7-2 with TRBJ1-6; D is unclear. The V gene lost 5 bases and the J gene lost 0 bases, with 8 bases spanning the gap. The V gene's germline CDR1 is SGHTA and CDR2 FQGNSA. The CDR3 spans 15 residues. As DNA, the CDR3 is TGTGCCAGCAGCAAACAGAGCTCCTATAATTCACCCCTCCACTTT. It encodes CASSKQSSYNSPLHF.

The chain uses TRBV20-1 and TRBJ2-7, with 9 bases that match TRBD2. From germline, CDR1 is DFQATT and CDR2 SNEGSKA (reference sequence). The CDR3 spans 14 residues. Unmatched junction bases numbered 7, after V lost 3 bases and J lost 4 bases. The CDR3, as DNA: TGCAGTGCTAGTCCAAGCGGGAGGAATTACGAGCAGTACTTC. Protein product: CSASPSGRNYEQYF.

The rearrangement links TRBV3-1 (or the pseudogene TRBV3-2) to TRBJ2-7, with 7 bases lining up with TRBD1. Germline V gene data show CDR1 as LGHDT and CDR2 as YNNKEL (reference sequence). Losses at the gene ends were 2 bases for V and 2 bases for J; bases not matched to a gene: 6. This CDR3 region has 15 residues. The CDR3 here is CASSQYGTVPYEQYF. CDR3 coding DNA: TGTGCCAGCAGCCAATACGGGACAGTCCCCTACGAGCAGTACTTC.

The V call is TRBV5-5, the J call TRBJ1-1; D may be TRBD1 (5 bases). CDR1 and CDR2 from the germline V gene are SGHKS and YYEKEE (reference sequence). CDR3 length equals 15 residues. Trimming removed 3 bases from V and 0 bases from J, with 12 bases in between. The CDR3 nucleotides are TGTGCCAGCAGCTGGGGACTCCTACTGAACACTGAAGCTTTCTTT. This codes for CASSWGLLLNTEAFF.

Only a few counts were recorded for this clone. The chain employs TRBV7-2 and TRBJ1-1, with 10 bases aligning to TRBD1. Germline-derived CDR1 and CDR2 are SGHTA and FQGNSA. The CDR3 runs to 17 residues. V lost 2 bases, J lost 2 bases, and 8 bases stayed unmatched. This chain's CDR3 is CASSLLTRTGGNTEAFF. CDR3 DNA sequence: TGTGCCAGCAGCTTATTGACCCGGACAGGGGGTAACACTGAAGCTTTCTTT.

This clone was counted a few times. The chain joins TRBV7-2 to TRBJ1-1, with a tentative D call TRBD1 (5 bases). V was trimmed by 1 base and J by 1 base, leaving 7 bases between them. The CDR3 is made up of 14 amino acids. Germline V gene lookup returns CDR1 SGHTA and CDR2 FQGNSA. CDR3 in DNA: TGTGCCAGCAGCTTAGGGGGGAAGAACACTGAAGCTTTCTTT. Translating it yields CASSLGGKNTEAFF.

The chain links TRBV25-1 to TRBJ2-7; D is possibly TRBD2 (5 bases). CDR3 length equals 12 residues. From germline, CDR1 is MGHDK and CDR2 SYGVNS. Deletions cut 7 bases from V and 3 bases from J, with 10 bases between. DNA for the CDR3: TGTGCCAGCAAACTAGAGGGCTACGAGCAGTACTTC. Translating gives CASKLEGYEQYF.

The rearrangement uses TRBV27 and TRBJ2-7, with no clear D. V was shortened by 5 bases and J by 2 bases, with 10 bases between the two germline ends. This CDR3 has 13 residues. CDR1 is MNHEY, CDR2 SMNVEV, per germline (reference sequence). This CDR3 is CASSRGRAYEQYF. The CDR3 bases are TGTGCCAGCAGTCGCGGCCGGGCCTACGAGCAGTACTTC.

This clone was seen a single time. The chain recombines TRBV7-2 with TRBJ1-3; possible D gene TRBD1, 6 bases. Germline loops: CDR1 SGHTA, CDR2 FQGNSA. This CDR3 spans 15 amino acids. V gave up 4 bases and J gave up 2 bases, with 12 bases separating them. This CDR3 reads CASSSTGTTGNTIYF. The CDR3 region has the DNA TGTGCCAGCAGCTCAACCGGGACAACTGGAAACACCATATATTTT.

This clone has more than one count but fewer than ten. Here the CDR3 DNA reads TGTGCCAGTATAAGGCGGGGATCTGGAAACACCATATATTTT. This translates into CASIRRGSGNTIYF. The chain recombines TRBV19 with TRBJ1-3; no firm D call. Germline V gene data show CDR1 as LNHDA and CDR2 as SQIVND (reference sequence). CDR3 length: 14 amino acids. Trimming took 7 bases from V and 1 from J, leaving 11 bases between them.

CDR3 DNA: TGTGCCAGCAGCTTAGGAGGCGGGCAGCACACTGAAGCTTTCTTT. It yields the protein CASSLGGGQHTEAFF. The chain uses TRBV11-3 and TRBJ1-1; D remains unclear. Trimming took 1 base from V and 3 from J, leaving 12 bases between them. CDR1 SGHNT and CDR2 YENEEA come from the germline V gene. The CDR3 length is 15 residues.

The CDR3 sequence is CAWSEAGGTQETQYF. CDR3 DNA: TGTGCCTGGAGTGAAGCGGGAGGTACCCAAGAGACCCAGTACTTC. The rearrangement links TRBV30 to TRBJ2-5, with 9 bases identical to TRBD2. CDR3 length: 15 residues. V lost 1 base, J lost 1 base, and 4 bases stayed unmatched. CDR1 is GTSNPN, CDR2 SVGIG, per germline (reference sequence).

This clone ranks as medium-sized. CDR3 sequence (DNA): TGTGCCAGCAGCCAAGTCCACAACTGGGAAAAACTGTTTTTT. This encodes CASSQVHNWEKLFF. The chain carries TRBV4-2 and TRBJ1-4; D is unclear. The CDR3 has 14 amino acids. Trimming took off 1 base at V and 8 bases at J, with 11 bases between the two ends. The germline V gene encodes CDR1 LGHNA and CDR2 YNFKEQ.

The CDR3 bases are TGTGCCAGCAGCCAGACTAGCGGGGGGTCGAAAGAGACCCAGTACTTC. Translated: CASSQTSGGSKETQYF. This chain uses TRBV5-4 with TRBJ2-5; 13 bases map to TRBD2. Trimming took 4 bases from V and 3 from J; bases not matched to a gene: 6. CDR3 length: 16 amino acids. Germline lookup yields CDR1 SGHNT and CDR2 YYREEE (reference sequence).